These T cell receptor beta chains were read from a single sample in a study of glioma-infiltrating T cells after dendritic cell vaccination. Clones were read by immunoSEQ multiplex PCR, and TCRdb kept only the in-frame ones, dropping some. This repertoire shows about 82,000 clones, about 90% found once; its top ten account for 3% to 3.5%. Sequencing used blood, obtained before dendritic cell vaccination. These receptors were obtained from a human donor with glioblastoma. Both conserved end residues are trimmed from each CDR3. Some rows have no size entry. The others give once, few or many, or a class for an expanded clone.

few,13,TRBV27,ASRGSREGYNEQF
-,9,TRBV5-1,ASLVDTEAF
-,12,TRBV6-5,ASSYVYSGNEQF
once,14,TRBV30,AWSSGGGAQTEKLF
once,12,TRBV10-1,ASSGGSRAGELF
-,13,TRBV5-1,ASSLGGESLNEQF
-,8,TRBV25-1,ASSLLAQH
-,13,TRBV7-2,ASSSSGTNYNEQF
-,17,TRBV5-8,ASSLHPAGEDATNEKLF
once,13,TRBV6-5,ASSFDSYSNQPQH
-,11,TRBV5-1,ASSSSDSYEQY
once,16,TRBV27,ASSLFLPSGGSADTQY
-,11,TRBV6-6,ASSIGQGNTIY
once,14,TRBV6-5,ASSYSSRPYNSPLH
few,13,TRBV2,ASSGTSGRSGELF
-,12,TRBV2,ASSEGLLSTEAF
-,16,TRBV30,AWSPSRTSGGFYNEQF